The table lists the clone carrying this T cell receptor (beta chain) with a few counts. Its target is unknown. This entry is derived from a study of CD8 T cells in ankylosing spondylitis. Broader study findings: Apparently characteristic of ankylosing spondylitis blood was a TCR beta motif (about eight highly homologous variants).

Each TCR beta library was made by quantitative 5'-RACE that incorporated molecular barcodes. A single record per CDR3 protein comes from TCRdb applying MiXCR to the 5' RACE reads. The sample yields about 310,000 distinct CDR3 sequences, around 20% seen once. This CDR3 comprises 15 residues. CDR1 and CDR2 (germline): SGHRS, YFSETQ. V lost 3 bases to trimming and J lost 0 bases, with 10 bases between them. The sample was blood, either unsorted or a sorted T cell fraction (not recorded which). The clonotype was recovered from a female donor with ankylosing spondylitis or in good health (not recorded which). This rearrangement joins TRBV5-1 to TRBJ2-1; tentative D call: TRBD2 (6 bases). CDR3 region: CASSSRGSSYNEQFF. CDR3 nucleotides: TGCGCCAGCAGCTCTCGGGGGAGCTCCTACAATGAGCAGTTCTTC.